The text below deals with one T cell receptor (beta chain). Its antigen is still unknown. The sample originates from a study of cytomegalovirus exposure and HLA in healthy donors. Study summary: Early released data comprised 75 million to 100 million unique TCRs from HLA-typed donors.

Overall study results and limits: In a later analysis, specific HLA alleles were associated with over 15,000 TCR beta sequences at a 0.05 false discovery rate. Several of the most significant clusters appeared, in a later analysis, to be linked to common viral pathogens.

J was trimmed by 2 bases and V by 6 bases; bases with no gene match: 7. CDR3 length equals 16 residues. Germline CDR1 and CDR2: LNHNV and YYDKDF (reference sequence). 60 Vbeta and 13 Jbeta primers were used in PCR. Method: immunoSEQ multiplex PCR; TCRdb's copy keeps in-frame clones and lacks some. The table lists roughly 190,000 clones. This rearrangement joins TRBV15 to TRBJ2-3; TRBD2 matches at 11 bases. The sequence derives from a man aged 30 to 45 in good health and CMV-seronegative. Sequencing was done on a sample of PBMCs. This chain's CDR3 is CATRLAGGRNTDTQYF. CDR3 bases: TGTGCCACCAGGCTAGCGGGAGGACGAAACACAGATACGCAGTATTTT.